These T cell receptor beta chains were read from a single sample in a study of OX40 agonist ivuxolimab in advanced cancers. Assay: immunoSEQ multiplex PCR; the TCRdb copy retains only in-frame clones and omits some. The sample has about 84,000 clones, 89% seen once; the top ten hold 0.19%. The source was CD4+ or CD8+ T cells sorted from blood, collected in a trial of the OX40 agonist ivuxolimab. The receptors derive from an adult with an advanced solid tumor such as melanoma, head and neck, liver or kidney cancer. Both conserved end residues are part of each CDR3. A D gene is named only where the DNA matches it firmly. Size values are once, few and many counts, or a class for expanded clones, and some rows have none.

V gene	D gene	J gene	clone size	CDR3 length	CDR3 DNA	CDR3 protein
TRBV5-4	.	TRBJ1-1	.	14	TGTGCCAGCAGCTTGGGGGTACAGGGTGCCAAAGCTTTCTTT	CASSLGVQGAKAFF
TRBV25-1	.	TRBJ1-2	.	13	TGTGCCAGCAGTGACGGACAGTTCGTGGGCTACACCTTC	CASSDGQFVGYTF
TRBV5-6	.	TRBJ2-7	.	14	TGTGCCAGCAGGTACCGGGGCGGCTCCTACGAGCAGTACTTC	CASRYRGGSYEQYF
TRBV5-1	.	TRBJ1-2	.	15	TGCGCCAGCAGCCCGGACCCAGGTGGAGGCGTTGGCTACACCTTC	CASSPDPGGGVGYTF
TRBV5-1	TRBD2	TRBJ2-5	.	18	TGCGCCAGCAGCTTGAAGAGGACTAGCGGGGACATCCAAGAGACCCAGTACTTC	CASSLKRTSGDIQETQYF
TRBV27	.	TRBJ2-7	.	13	TGTGCCAGCAGTTTTGACGAATCCTACGAGCAGTACTTC	CASSFDESYEQYF
TRBV6-1	TRBD1	TRBJ1-5	.	11	TGTGCCATCGAGGGACAGAGGACCCAGCATTTT	CAIEGQRTQHF
TRBV19	TRBD2	TRBJ2-7	once	15	TGTGCCAGTAGTTCGGGACTAGCGGGTTCCTACGAGCAGTACTTC	CASSSGLAGSYEQYF
TRBV7-9	TRBD1	TRBJ1-6	.	14	TGTGCCAGCAGCTCACAGGGGGGGAATTCACCCCTCCACTTT	CASSSQGGNSPLHF
TRBV28	TRBD1	TRBJ1-5	.	17	TGTGCCAGCAGCAGGGACAGGGGGATTTATAGCAATCAGCCCCAGCATTTT	CASSRDRGIYSNQPQHF
TRBV19	.	TRBJ1-2	few	13	TGTGCCAGTAGTATCCGTGGGGCAGGGGGCTACACCTTC	CASSIRGAGGYTF
TRBV4-2	TRBD2	TRBJ2-7	.	15	TGTGCCAGCAGCCAGCAACTAGCGGGAGTCTACGAGCAGTACTTC	CASSQQLAGVYEQYF
TRBV9	.	TRBJ1-5	.	14	TGTGCCAGCAGCGTGGAGGGTTGGAGTCAGCCCCAGCATTTT	CASSVEGWSQPQHF
TRBV4-1	TRBD2	TRBJ2-1	.	15	TGCGCCAGCAGCCCAGGCGGGAGGTCCTACAATGAGCAGTTCTTC	CASSPGGRSYNEQFF
TRBV6-1	TRBD1	TRBJ2-5	.	15	TGTGCCAGCAGTGAAGCGACAGGGGCGTGGGAGACCCAGTACTTC	CASSEATGAWETQYF
TRBV6-5	TRBD2	TRBJ2-7	.	15	TGTGCCAGCAGGTCTAGCGGGAAGCTGTATGAGGAGCAGTACTTC	CASRSSGKLYEEQYF
TRBV19	.	TRBJ1-4	once	15	TGTGCCAGTAGTATAGCCGGACACCGTAATGAAAAACTGTTTTTT	CASSIAGHRNEKLFF
TRBV5-6	.	TRBJ1-1	.	13	TGTGCCAGCAGCTTGATTGTTAACACTGAAGCTTTCTTT	CASSLIVNTEAFF
TRBV6-1	TRBD1	TRBJ1-1	.	13	TGTGCCAGCTCGGGACAGTCAAACACTGAAGCTTTCTTT	CASSGQSNTEAFF
TRBV2	.	TRBJ2-3	.	14	TGTGCCAGCATAAGGCCGGCGCCCGGGGGTACGCAGTATTTT	CASIRPAPGGTQYF
TRBV28	.	TRBJ2-2	.	14	TGTGCCAGCCTATGGGGGGCAAACACCGGGGAGCTGTTTTTT	CASLWGANTGELFF
TRBV28	.	TRBJ2-3	.	13	TGTGCCAGCAGCCGGCCCCCAGCCCATACGCAGTATTTT	CASSRPPAHTQYF
TRBV29-1	.	TRBJ1-1	.	13	TGCAGCGTTGAAGCGGGGCGAGACACTGAAGCTTTCTTT	CSVEAGRDTEAFF
TRBV4-3	.	TRBJ1-4	.	19	TGCGCCAGCAGCCAGGGGGGCGCGTTACGTCTTAGGGGACGAGAAAAACTGTTTTTT	CASSQGGALRLRGREKLFF
TRBV5-1	TRBD1	TRBJ1-2	.	15	TGCGCCAGCAGCGGCAGAAGCGGGACAGGGCGCGGCTACACCTTC	CASSGRSGTGRGYTF
TRBV11-2	.	TRBJ1-1	.	14	TGTGCCAGCAGCTTAGATTGGAGTATAGCTGAAGCTTTCTTT	CASSLDWSIAEAFF
TRBV9	.	TRBJ1-3	.	13	TGTGCCAGCGGGACACGCTGGGGAAACACCATATATTTT	CASGTRWGNTIYF
TRBV5-4	TRBD1	TRBJ1-5	.	15	TGTGCCAGCAGCAGTACAGGGGATGGTCATCAGCCCCAGCATTTT	CASSSTGDGHQPQHF
TRBV5-1	.	TRBJ1-1	.	13	TGCGCCAGCAGCTTGGCACGGCCGACTGAAGCTTTCTTT	CASSLARPTEAFF